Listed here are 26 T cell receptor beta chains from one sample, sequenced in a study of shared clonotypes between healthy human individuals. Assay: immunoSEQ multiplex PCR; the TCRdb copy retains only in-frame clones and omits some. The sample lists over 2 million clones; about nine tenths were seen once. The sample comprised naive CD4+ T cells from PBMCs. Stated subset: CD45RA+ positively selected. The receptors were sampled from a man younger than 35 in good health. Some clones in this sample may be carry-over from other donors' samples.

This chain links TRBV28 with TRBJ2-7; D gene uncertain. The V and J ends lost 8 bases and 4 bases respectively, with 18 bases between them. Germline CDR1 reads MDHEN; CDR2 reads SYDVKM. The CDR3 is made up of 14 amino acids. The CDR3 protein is CASLLTGTPYEQYF. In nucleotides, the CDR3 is TGTGCCAGCCTCCTAACCGGAACCCCTTACGAGCAGTACTTC.

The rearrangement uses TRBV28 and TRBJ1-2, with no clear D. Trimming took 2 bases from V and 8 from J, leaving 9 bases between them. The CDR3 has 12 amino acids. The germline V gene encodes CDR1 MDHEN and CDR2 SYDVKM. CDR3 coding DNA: TGTGCCAGCAGTTTAAAAGGGTTGGGCTACACCTTC. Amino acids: CASSLKGLGYTF.

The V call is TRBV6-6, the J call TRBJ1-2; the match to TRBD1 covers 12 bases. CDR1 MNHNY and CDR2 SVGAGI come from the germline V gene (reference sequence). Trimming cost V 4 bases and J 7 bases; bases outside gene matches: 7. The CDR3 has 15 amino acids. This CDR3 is CASSSGTGGSAGYTF. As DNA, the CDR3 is TGTGCCAGCAGTTCGGGGACAGGGGGCTCTGCTGGCTACACCTTC.

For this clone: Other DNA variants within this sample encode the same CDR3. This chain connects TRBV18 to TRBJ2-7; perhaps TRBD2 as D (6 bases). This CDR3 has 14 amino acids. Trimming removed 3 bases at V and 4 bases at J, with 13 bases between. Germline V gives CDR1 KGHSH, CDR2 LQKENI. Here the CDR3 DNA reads TGTGCCAGCTCACCCCCGGGACTTGGTTACGAGCAGTACTTC. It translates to CASSPPGLGYEQYF.

The CDR3 DNA is TGCGCCAGCAGCCACCTGGGAGTTCGGTATGGCTACACCTTC. Protein sequence: CASSHLGVRYGYTF. The chain joins TRBV4-3 to TRBJ1-2, with D hard to call. Germline CDR1 and CDR2: LGHNA and YSLEER. The CDR3 covers 14 residues. Trimming removed 3 bases at V and 5 bases at J, with 13 bases between.

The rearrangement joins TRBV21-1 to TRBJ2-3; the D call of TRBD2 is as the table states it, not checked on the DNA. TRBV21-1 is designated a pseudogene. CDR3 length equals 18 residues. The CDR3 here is CASSKRGPSGRQTDTQYF. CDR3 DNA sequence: TGTGCCAGCAGCAAAAGGGGTCCAAGCGGGAGGCAAACGGATACGCAGTATTTT.

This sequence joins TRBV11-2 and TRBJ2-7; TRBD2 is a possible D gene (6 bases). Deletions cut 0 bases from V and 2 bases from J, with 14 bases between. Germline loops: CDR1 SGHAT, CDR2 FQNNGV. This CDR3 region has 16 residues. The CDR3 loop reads CASSLDTRGMTYEQYF. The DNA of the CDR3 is TGTGCCAGCAGCTTAGATACCCGGGGGATGACCTACGAGCAGTACTTC.

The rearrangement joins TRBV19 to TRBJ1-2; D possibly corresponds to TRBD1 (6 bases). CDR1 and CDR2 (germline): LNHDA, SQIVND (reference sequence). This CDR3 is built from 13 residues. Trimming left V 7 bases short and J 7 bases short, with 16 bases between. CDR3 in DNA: TGTGCCAGTAACCTGGGGGGGGCGGTTGGCTACACCTTC. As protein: CASNLGGAVGYTF.

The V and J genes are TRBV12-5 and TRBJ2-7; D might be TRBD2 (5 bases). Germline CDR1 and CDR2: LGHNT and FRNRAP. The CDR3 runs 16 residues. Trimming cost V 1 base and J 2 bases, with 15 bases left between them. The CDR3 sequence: CASGLDRGSATYEQYF. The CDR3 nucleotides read TGTGCTAGTGGTTTGGACCGGGGTAGCGCGACCTACGAGCAGTACTTC.

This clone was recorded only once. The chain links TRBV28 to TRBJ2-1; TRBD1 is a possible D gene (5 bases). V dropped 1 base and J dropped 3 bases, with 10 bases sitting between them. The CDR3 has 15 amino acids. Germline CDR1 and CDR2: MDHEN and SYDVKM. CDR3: CASSLYKGLYNEQFF. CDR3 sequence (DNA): TGTGCCAGCAGTTTATACAAGGGGCTCTACAATGAGCAGTTCTTC.

CDR3 sequence: CASSIATGVSEQYF. The CDR3 DNA reads TGTGCCAGTAGTATAGCAACAGGGGTGAGCGAGCAGTACTTC. The chain carries TRBV19 and TRBJ2-7; 7 bases fit TRBD1. Germline V gives CDR1 LNHDA, CDR2 SQIVND (reference sequence). CDR3 length: 14 residues. V trimming: 1 base; J trimming: 6 bases; junction bases outside the gene matches: 6. The full variable domain, in which reference TRBV19 and TRBJ2-7 provide the parts outside the CDR3, is DGGITQSPKYLFRKEGQNVTLSCEQNLNHDAMYWYRQDPGQGLRLIYYSQIVNDFQKGDIAEGYSVSREKKESFPLTVTSAQKNPTAFYLCASSIATGVSEQYFGPGTRLTVT.

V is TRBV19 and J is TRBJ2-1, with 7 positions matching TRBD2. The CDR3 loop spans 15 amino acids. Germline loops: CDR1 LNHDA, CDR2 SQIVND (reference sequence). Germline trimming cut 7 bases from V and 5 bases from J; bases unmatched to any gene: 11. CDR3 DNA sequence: TGTGCCAGTAAGAGGGGCGGGAGCGGAAACAATGAGCAGTTCTTC. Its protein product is CASKRGGSGNNEQFF.

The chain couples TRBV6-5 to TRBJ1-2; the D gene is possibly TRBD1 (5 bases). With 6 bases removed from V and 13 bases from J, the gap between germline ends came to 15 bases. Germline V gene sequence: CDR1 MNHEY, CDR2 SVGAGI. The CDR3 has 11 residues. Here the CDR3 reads CASRETGRITF. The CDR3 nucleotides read TGTGCCAGCAGGGAAACAGGTCGAATCACCTTC.

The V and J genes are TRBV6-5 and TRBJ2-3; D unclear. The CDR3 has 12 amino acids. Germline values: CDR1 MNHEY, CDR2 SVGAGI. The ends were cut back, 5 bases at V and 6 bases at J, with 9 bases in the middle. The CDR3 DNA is TGTGCCAGCAGTATTACTGGGGATACGCAGTATTTT. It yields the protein CASSITGDTQYF.

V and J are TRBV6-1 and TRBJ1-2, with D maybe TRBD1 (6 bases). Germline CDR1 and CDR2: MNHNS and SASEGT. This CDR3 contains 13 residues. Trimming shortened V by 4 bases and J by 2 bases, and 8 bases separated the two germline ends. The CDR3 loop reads CASSARGNYGYTF. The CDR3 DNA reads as TGTGCCAGCAGTGCCAGGGGCAACTATGGCTACACCTTC.

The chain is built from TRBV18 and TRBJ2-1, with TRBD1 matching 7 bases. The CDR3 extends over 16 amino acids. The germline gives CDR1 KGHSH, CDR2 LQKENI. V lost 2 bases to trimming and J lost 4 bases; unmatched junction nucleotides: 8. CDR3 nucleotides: TGTGCCAGCTCACCAGGGATACAGGGGACATACAATGAGCAGTTCTTC. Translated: CASSPGIQGTYNEQFF.

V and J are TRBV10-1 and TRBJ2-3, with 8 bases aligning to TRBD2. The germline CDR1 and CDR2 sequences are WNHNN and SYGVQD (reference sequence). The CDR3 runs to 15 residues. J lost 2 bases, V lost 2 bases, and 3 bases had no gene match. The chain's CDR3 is CASSETSGPTDTQYF. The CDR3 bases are TGCGCCAGCAGTGAGACTAGCGGCCCCACAGATACGCAGTATTTT.

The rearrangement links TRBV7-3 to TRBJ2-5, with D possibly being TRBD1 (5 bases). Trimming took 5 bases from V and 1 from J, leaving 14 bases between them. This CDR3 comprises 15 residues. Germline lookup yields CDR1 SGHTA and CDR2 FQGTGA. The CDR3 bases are TGTGCCAGCAGCCTTACATTGGGGCCCCAAGAGACCCAGTACTTC. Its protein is CASSLTLGPQETQYF.

Here the CDR3 reads CASSESMQRGQFF. CDR3 bases: TGCGCCAGCAGTGAGTCGATGCAGCGGGGGCAGTTCTTC. This chain links TRBV10-1 with TRBJ2-1, with 7 bases that match TRBD2. CDR1 WNHNN and CDR2 SYGVQD come from the germline V gene (reference sequence). This CDR3 is built from 13 residues. The ends lost 0 bases at V and 12 bases at J; junction bases unmatched: 5.

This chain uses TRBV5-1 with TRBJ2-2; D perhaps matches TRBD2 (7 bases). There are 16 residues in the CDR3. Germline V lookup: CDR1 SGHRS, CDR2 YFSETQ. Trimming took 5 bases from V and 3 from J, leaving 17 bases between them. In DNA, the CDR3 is TGCGCCAGCAGTGTTAACGGGGGGCGCGACACCGGGGAGCTGTTTTTT. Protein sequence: CASSVNGGRDTGELFF. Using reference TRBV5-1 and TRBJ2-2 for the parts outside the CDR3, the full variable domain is KAGVTQTPRYLIKTRGQQVTLSCSPISGHRSVSWYQQTPGQGLQFLFEYFSETQRNKGNFPGRFSGRQFSNSRSEMNVSTLELGDSALYLCASSVNGGRDTGELFFGEGSRLTVL.

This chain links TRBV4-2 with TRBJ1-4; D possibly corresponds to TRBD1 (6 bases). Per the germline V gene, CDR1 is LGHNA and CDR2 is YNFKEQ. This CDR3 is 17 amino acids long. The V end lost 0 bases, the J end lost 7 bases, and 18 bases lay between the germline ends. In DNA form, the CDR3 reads TGTGCCAGCAGCCAAGAACGGGCCAGGGGCGGGCGTGAAAAACTGTTTTTT. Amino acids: CASSQERARGGREKLFF.

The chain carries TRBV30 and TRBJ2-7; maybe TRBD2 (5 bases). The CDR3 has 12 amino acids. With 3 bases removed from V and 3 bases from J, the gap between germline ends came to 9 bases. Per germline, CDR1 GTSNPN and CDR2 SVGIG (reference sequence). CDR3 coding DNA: TGTGCCTGGAGGGACTTCGGCTACGAGCAGTACTTC. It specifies CAWRDFGYEQYF.

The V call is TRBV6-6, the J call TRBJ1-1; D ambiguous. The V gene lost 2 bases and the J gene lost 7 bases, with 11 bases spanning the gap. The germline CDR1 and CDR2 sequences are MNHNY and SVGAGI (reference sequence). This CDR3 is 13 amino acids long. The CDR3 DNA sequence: TGTGCCAGCAGTTACAACCGTGAAGGTGAAGCTTTCTTT. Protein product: CASSYNREGEAFF.

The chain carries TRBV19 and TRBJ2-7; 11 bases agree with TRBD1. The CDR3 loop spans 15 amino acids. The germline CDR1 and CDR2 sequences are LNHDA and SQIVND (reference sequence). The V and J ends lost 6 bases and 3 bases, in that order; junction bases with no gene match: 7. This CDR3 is CASSLLGTGGYEQYF. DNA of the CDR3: TGTGCCAGTAGCCTCTTGGGGACAGGGGGCTACGAGCAGTACTTC.

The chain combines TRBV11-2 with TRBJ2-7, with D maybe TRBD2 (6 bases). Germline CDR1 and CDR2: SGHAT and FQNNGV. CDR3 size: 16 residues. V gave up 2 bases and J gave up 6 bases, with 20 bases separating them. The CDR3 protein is CASSLRVAANGGEQYF. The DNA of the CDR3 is TGTGCCAGCAGCTTAAGGGTAGCGGCAAATGGGGGCGAGCAGTACTTC.

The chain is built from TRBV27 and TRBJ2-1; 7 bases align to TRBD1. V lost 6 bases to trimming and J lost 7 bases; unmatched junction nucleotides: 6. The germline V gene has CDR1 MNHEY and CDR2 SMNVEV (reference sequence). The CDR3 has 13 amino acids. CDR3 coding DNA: TGTGCCAGCAGCGACAGGGTGGGGAATGAGCAGTTCTTC. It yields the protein CASSDRVGNEQFF.